These 19 T cell receptor beta chains were all obtained from the same sample, sequenced in a study of blood T cell repertoires in COVID-19. Libraries were prepared by immunoSEQ multiplex PCR; TCRdb keeps only in-frame clonotypes and omits some of them. The sample shows roughly 300,000 clones, about 83% of them seen only once. Sequenced sample: peripheral blood. Receptor source: a woman between 50 and 59 years old with acute or convalescent COVID-19.

The chain uses TRBV3-1 (or the pseudogene TRBV3-2) and TRBJ1-2; no definite D call. V gave up 2 bases and J gave up 5 bases, with 9 bases separating them. Per the germline V gene, CDR1 is LGHDT and CDR2 is YNNKEL (reference sequence). The CDR3 is made up of 13 amino acids. CDR3 sequence: CASSQLPIYGYTF. In DNA, the CDR3 is TGTGCCAGCAGCCAACTCCCTATATATGGCTACACCTTC.

The chain carries TRBV19 and TRBJ1-1; D is possibly TRBD1 (6 bases). This CDR3 is 15 amino acids long. CDR1 is LNHDA and CDR2 is SQIVND in the germline V gene (reference sequence). The V end was cut by 6 bases, the J end by 0 bases, with 14 bases between. The chain's CDR3 is CASRGGFGMNTEAFF. In nucleotides, the CDR3 is TGTGCCAGTAGAGGGGGTTTTGGGATGAACACTGAAGCTTTCTTT.

This clone was detected only a few times. The chain employs TRBV20-1 and TRBJ2-4; TRBD2 matches at 11 bases. CDR1 is DFQATT and CDR2 is SNEGSKA in the germline V gene (reference sequence). The trim removed 3 bases at V and 7 bases at J, leaving 8 bases unmatched. The CDR3 runs 15 residues. DNA for the CDR3: TGCAGTGCTAGTACTCTAGCGGGAGGCGTGAACATTCAGTACTTC. This sequence encodes CSASTLAGGVNIQYF.

The gene calls are TRBV28 and TRBJ1-2; 8 bases fit TRBD1. Germline CDR1 MDHEN, CDR2 SYDVKM. The CDR3 consists of 16 residues. J lost 1 base, V lost 8 bases, and 12 bases had no gene match. The CDR3 loop is CASLDRGTGGNYGYTF. CDR3 DNA sequence: TGTGCCAGCTTAGACAGGGGAACGGGGGGTAACTATGGCTACACCTTC.

The CDR3 DNA is TGTGCCAGCTCACTGGACAGGGTCAGGACTAATGAAAAACTGTTTTTT. This gives the protein CASSLDRVRTNEKLFF. This chain connects TRBV18 to TRBJ1-4; 8 positions agree with TRBD1. This CDR3 region has 16 residues. V was clipped by 4 bases and J by 2 bases; unmatched bases: 6. The germline V gene has CDR1 KGHSH and CDR2 LQKENI.

The chain has TRBV28 and TRBJ2-1; 15 bases align to TRBD2. Germline trimming cut 6 bases from V and 7 bases from J; bases unmatched to any gene: 7. CDR3 length: 16 amino acids. From germline, CDR1 is MDHEN and CDR2 SYDVKM. This chain's CDR3 is CASRPGGTSGRNEQFF. Here the CDR3 DNA reads TGTGCCAGCAGGCCGGGCGGGACTAGCGGGAGGAATGAGCAGTTCTTC.

The chain joins TRBV7-3 to TRBJ1-6; a possible D gene is TRBD1 (5 bases). Germline-derived CDR1 and CDR2 are SGHTA and FQGTGA. The CDR3 spans 19 residues. Deletions cut 1 base from V and 5 bases from J, with 21 bases between. Here the CDR3 reads CASSLKRPGRGANNSPLHF. CDR3 bases: TGTGCCAGCAGCTTAAAACGGCCGGGTAGGGGCGCGAATAATTCACCCCTCCACTTT.

The genes are TRBV6-5 and TRBJ1-2; a possible D gene is TRBD1 (6 bases). The CDR3 extends over 15 amino acids. Looked up from germline, CDR1 is MNHEY and CDR2 is SVGAGI. V was trimmed by 8 bases and J by 5 bases, leaving 21 bases between them. For the CDR3, the DNA is TGTGCCAGCGGCCAGGACAGACGGGGAAAGTATGGCTACACCTTC. Protein sequence: CASGQDRRGKYGYTF.

The chain is built from TRBV11-2 and TRBJ2-5, with TRBD2 identical over 7 bases. The V and J ends lost 0 bases and 4 bases, in that order; junction bases with no gene match: 20. CDR3 size: 20 residues. Per the germline V gene, CDR1 is SGHAT and CDR2 is FQNNGV. CDR3 nucleotides: TGTGCCAGCAGCTTAGATTTTAAGGACCTAGGACTAGGGAGAGGAGAGACCCAGTACTTC. Amino acid sequence: CASSLDFKDLGLGRGETQYF.

The genes are TRBV7-2 and TRBJ2-5; 8 positions agree with TRBD1. The ends lost 0 bases at V and 5 bases at J; junction bases unmatched: 8. The CDR3 consists of 16 residues. Per germline, CDR1 SGHTA and CDR2 FQGNSA. CDR3 protein: CASSLASGGVWETQYF. CDR3 nucleotides: TGTGCCAGCAGCTTAGCGTCAGGGGGCGTTTGGGAGACCCAGTACTTC.

As regards this clone: The same CDR3 can be traced to other DNA sequences in this sample. The chain is built from TRBV5-1 and TRBJ1-1; D might be TRBD1 (6 bases). The V gene's germline CDR1 is SGHRS and CDR2 YFSETQ. The germline V and J ends were trimmed by 7 bases and 1 base, with 11 bases remaining between them. CDR3 size: 13 residues. CDR3 amino acids: CASRPGENTEAFF. The CDR3 DNA sequence: TGCGCCAGCCGCCCAGGGGAGAACACTGAAGCTTTCTTT. Based on the CDR3 plus reference TRBV5-1 and TRBJ1-1, the full variable domain is KAGVTQTPRYLIKTRGQQVTLSCSPISGHRSVSWYQQTPGQGLQFLFEYFSETQRNKGNFPGRFSGRQFSNSRSEMNVSTLELGDSALYLCASRPGENTEAFFGQGTRLTVV.

The chain uses TRBV4-3 and TRBJ2-7, with D perhaps matching TRBD1 (5 bases). The V gene's germline CDR1 is LGHNA and CDR2 YSLEER. There are 13 residues in the CDR3. Trimming shortened V by 4 bases and J by 3 bases, and 10 bases separated the two germline ends. CDR3 DNA sequence: TGCGCCAGCAGCCGGGGCCAGGGCTACGAGCAGTACTTC. It translates to CASSRGQGYEQYF.

The chain joins TRBV27 to TRBJ1-6, with TRBD1 as a possible D gene (5 bases). Germline V gives CDR1 MNHEY, CDR2 SMNVEV (reference sequence). Between the trimmed V and J ends, which lost 6 bases and 8 bases, there was a span of 11 bases. This CDR3 region has 13 residues. The CDR3 loop reads CASRYTGDSPLHF. In DNA, the CDR3 is TGTGCCAGCAGATACACGGGGGATTCACCCCTCCACTTT.

The rearrangement links TRBV28 to TRBJ2-3; 12 bases line up with TRBD2. CDR3 length: 16 amino acids. V trimming: 4 bases; J trimming: 5 bases; junction bases outside the gene matches: 7. The V gene's germline CDR1 is MDHEN and CDR2 SYDVKM. The CDR3 is CASSSSRLAGVDTQYF. In DNA form, the CDR3 reads TGTGCCAGCAGTTCCTCACGACTAGCGGGAGTAGATACGCAGTATTTT.

This clone occurred a few times. The chain has TRBV28 and TRBJ2-4, with a possible D match to TRBD2 (6 bases). Germline CDR1 reads MDHEN; CDR2 reads SYDVKM. The CDR3 covers 14 residues. Trimming cost V 2 bases and J 6 bases, with 11 bases left between them. The CDR3 DNA is TGTGCCAGCAGTTTAGGGGGGTTTGGAAACATTCAGTACTTC. Amino acid sequence: CASSLGGFGNIQYF.

The chain couples TRBV19 to TRBJ1-5; the D is unclear. The CDR3 extends over 12 amino acids. Germline CDR1 LNHDA, CDR2 SQIVND (reference sequence). CDR3 residues: CAVEGNNQPQHF. The CDR3 DNA is TGTGCGGTGGAGGGCAACAATCAGCCCCAGCATTTT.

Details on this clone: The same CDR3 also results from other DNA sequences found in this sample. J is TRBJ1-5 and V is TRBV28; TRBD1 aligns across 7 bases. This CDR3 is built from 15 residues. Germline assignment: CDR1 MDHEN and CDR2 SYDVKM. Losses at the gene ends were 6 bases for V and 0 bases for J; bases not matched to a gene: 5. The CDR3 loop is CASRRDSYSNQPQHF. In DNA, the CDR3 is TGTGCCAGCAGGCGGGACAGCTATAGCAATCAGCCCCAGCATTTT.

This clone was found a few times. This chain joins TRBV3-1 (or the pseudogene TRBV3-2) and TRBJ2-3, with a weak D call TRBD2 (5 bases). Germline V gene lookup returns CDR1 LGHDT and CDR2 YNNKEL (reference sequence). The CDR3 is 16 amino acids. V was trimmed by 4 bases and J by 1 base, leaving 15 bases between them. Written as DNA, the CDR3 is TGTGCCAGCAGCCCTAGTAGTAGGACTGGCACAGATACGCAGTATTTT. This codes for CASSPSSRTGTDTQYF.

As regards this clone: The same CDR3 is also encoded by other DNA sequences in this sample. The rearrangement links TRBV7-3 to TRBJ2-1; a possible D gene is TRBD2 (5 bases). The V end lost 5 bases, the J end lost 3 bases, and 8 bases lay between the germline ends. Germline CDR1 and CDR2: SGHTA and FQGTGA. This CDR3 spans 13 amino acids. The CDR3 DNA is TGTGCCAGCAGCCCCGGAGGCTACAATGAGCAGTTCTTC. It translates to CASSPGGYNEQFF.